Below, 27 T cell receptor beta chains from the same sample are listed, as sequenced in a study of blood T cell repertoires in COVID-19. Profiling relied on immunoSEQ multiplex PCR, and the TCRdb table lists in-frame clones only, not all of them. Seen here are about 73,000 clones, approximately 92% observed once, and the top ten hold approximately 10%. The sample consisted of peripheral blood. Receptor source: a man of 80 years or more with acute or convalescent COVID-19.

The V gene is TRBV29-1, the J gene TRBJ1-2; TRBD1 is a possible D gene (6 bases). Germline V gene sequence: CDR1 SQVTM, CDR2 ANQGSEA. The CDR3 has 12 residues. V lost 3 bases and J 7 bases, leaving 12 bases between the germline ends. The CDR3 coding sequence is TGCAGCGTTGATGTAGGGGGGGGTGGCTACACCTTC. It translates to CSVDVGGGGYTF. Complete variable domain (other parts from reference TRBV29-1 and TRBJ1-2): SAVISQKPSRDICQRGTSLTIQCQVDSQVTMMFWYRQQPGQSLTLIATANQGSEATYESGFVIDKFPISRPNLTFSTLTVSNMSPEDSSIYLCSVDVGGGGYTFGSGTRLTVV.

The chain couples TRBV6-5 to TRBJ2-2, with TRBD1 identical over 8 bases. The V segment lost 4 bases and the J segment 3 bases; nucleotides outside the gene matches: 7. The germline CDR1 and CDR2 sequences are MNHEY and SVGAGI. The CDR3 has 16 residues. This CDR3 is CASSSADRADTGELFF. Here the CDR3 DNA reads TGTGCCAGCAGTTCGGCGGACAGGGCGGACACCGGGGAGCTGTTTTTT.

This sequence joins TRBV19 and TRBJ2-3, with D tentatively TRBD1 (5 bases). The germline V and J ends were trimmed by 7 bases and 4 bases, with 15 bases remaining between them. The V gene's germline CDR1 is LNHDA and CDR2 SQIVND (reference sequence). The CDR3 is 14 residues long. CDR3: CASNEGDRADTQYF. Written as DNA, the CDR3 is TGTGCCAGTAACGAAGGGGATAGGGCAGATACGCAGTATTTT. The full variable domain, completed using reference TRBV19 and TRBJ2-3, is DGGITQSPKYLFRKEGQNVTLSCEQNLNHDAMYWYRQDPGQGLRLIYYSQIVNDFQKGDIAEGYSVSREKKESFPLTVTSAQKNPTAFYLCASNEGDRADTQYFGPGTRLTVL.

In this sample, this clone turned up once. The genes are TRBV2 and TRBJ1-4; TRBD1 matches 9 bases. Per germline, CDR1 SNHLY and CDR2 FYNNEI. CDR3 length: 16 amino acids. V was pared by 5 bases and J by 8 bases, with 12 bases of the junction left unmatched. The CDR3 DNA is TGTGCCAGCAGTCTAGGGACAGGGAATGTCGCCGAAAAACTGTTTTTT. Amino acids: CASSLGTGNVAEKLFF.

The CDR3 DNA reads TGTGCCAGCACCCTAATGGAGGCGACCGAAAAACTGTTTTTT. Protein product: CASTLMEATEKLFF. The chain has TRBV6-5 and TRBJ1-4; D remains ambiguous. Germline V gene lookup returns CDR1 MNHEY and CDR2 SVGAGI. V shed 7 bases and J shed 8 bases, with 17 bases lying between them. This CDR3 has 14 residues.

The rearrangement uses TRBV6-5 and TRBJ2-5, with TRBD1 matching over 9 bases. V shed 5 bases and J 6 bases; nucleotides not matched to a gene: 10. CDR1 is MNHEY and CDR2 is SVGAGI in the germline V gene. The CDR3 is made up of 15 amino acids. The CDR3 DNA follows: TGTGCCAGCAGTCCCGACAGGGGGGTGATGAAGACCCAGTACTTC. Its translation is CASSPDRGVMKTQYF.

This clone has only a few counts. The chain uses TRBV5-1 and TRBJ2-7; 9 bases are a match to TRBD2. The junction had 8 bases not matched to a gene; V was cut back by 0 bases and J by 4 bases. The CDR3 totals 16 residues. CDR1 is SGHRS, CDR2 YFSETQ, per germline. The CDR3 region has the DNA TGCGCCAGCAGCTTGGCCTCTAGCGGGAAAACTTACGAGCAGTACTTC. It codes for CASSLASSGKTYEQYF.

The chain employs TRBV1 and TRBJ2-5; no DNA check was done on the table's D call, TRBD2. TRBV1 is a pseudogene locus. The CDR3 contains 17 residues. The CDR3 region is CTSRQTIRGGPRETQYF. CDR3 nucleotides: TGCACCAGCAGACAAACAATAAGGGGGGGGCCCCGAGAGACCCAGTACTTC.

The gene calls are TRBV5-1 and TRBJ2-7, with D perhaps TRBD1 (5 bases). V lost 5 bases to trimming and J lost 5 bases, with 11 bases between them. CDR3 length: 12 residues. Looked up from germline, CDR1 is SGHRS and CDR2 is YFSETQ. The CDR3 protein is CASRGASNEQYF. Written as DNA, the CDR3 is TGCGCCAGCAGAGGGGCATCGAACGAGCAGTACTTC.

The CDR3 nucleotides read TGTGCCAGCAGCCCCGGGGGGTATAACACTGAAGCTTTCTTT. Residues: CASSPGGYNTEAFF. The J gene is TRBJ1-1, the V gene TRBV3-1 (or the pseudogene TRBV3-2); perhaps TRBD1 as D (5 bases). With 4 bases removed from V and 2 bases from J, the gap between germline ends came to 11 bases. Germline V gene sequence: CDR1 LGHDT, CDR2 YNNKEL (reference sequence). This CDR3 spans 14 amino acids.

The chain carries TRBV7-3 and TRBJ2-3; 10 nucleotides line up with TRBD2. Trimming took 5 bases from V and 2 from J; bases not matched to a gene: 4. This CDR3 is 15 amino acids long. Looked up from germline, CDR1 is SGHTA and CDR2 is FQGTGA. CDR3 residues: CASSLGLADTDTQYF. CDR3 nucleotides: TGTGCCAGCAGCCTAGGACTAGCGGACACAGATACGCAGTATTTT. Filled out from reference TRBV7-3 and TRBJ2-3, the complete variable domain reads GAGVSQTPSNKVTEKGKYVELRCDPISGHTALYWYRQSLGQGPEFLIYFQGTGAADDSGLPNDRFFAVRPEGSVSTLKIQRTERGDSAVYLCASSLGLADTDTQYFGPGTRLTVL.

The CDR3 reads CASTRDRESREQYF. The CDR3, as DNA: TGTGCCAGTACTCGGGACAGGGAATCTCGCGAGCAGTACTTC. The chain combines TRBV19 with TRBJ2-7; 9 nucleotides align to TRBD1. Per the germline V gene, CDR1 is LNHDA and CDR2 is SQIVND (reference sequence). Germline trimming cut 7 bases from V and 6 bases from J; bases unmatched to any gene: 10. This CDR3 has 14 amino acids. The variable domain in full, with the rest retrieved from reference TRBV19 and TRBJ2-7, is DGGITQSPKYLFRKEGQNVTLSCEQNLNHDAMYWYRQDPGQGLRLIYYSQIVNDFQKGDIAEGYSVSREKKESFPLTVTSAQKNPTAFYLCASTRDRESREQYFGPGTRLTVT.

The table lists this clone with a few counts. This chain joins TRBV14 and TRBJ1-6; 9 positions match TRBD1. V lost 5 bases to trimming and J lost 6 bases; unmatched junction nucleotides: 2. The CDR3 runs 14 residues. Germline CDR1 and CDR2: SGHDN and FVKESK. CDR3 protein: CASSNRGLNSPLHF. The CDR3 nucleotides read TGTGCCAGCAGCAACAGGGGGCTTAATTCACCCCTCCACTTT. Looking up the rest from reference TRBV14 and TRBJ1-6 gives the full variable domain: EAGVTQFPSHSVIEKGQTVTLRCDPISGHDNLYWYRRVMGKEIKFLLHFVKESKQDESGMPNNRFLAERTGGTYSTLKVQPAELEDSGVYFCASSNRGLNSPLHFGNGTRLTVT.

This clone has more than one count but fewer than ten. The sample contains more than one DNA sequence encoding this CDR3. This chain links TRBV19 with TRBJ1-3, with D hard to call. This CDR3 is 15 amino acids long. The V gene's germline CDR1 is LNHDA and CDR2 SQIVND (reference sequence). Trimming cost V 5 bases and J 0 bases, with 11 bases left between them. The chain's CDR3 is CASSPRRVSGNTIYF. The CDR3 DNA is TGTGCCAGTAGTCCCCGGAGGGTCTCTGGAAACACCATATATTTT.

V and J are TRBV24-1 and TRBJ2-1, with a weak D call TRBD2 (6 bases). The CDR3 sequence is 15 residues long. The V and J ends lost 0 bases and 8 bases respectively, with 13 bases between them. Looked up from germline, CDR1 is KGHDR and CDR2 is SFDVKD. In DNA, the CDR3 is TGTGCCACCAGTGATTTGAGATCACTAGCCGATGAGCAGTTCTTC. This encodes CATSDLRSLADEQFF.

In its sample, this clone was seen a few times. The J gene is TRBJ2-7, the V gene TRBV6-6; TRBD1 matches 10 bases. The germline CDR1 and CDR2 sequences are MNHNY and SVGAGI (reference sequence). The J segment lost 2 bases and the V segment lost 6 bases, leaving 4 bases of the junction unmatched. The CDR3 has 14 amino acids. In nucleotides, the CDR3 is TGTGCCAGCAGGCCGGGACAGGGGACCTACGAGCAGTACTTC. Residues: CASRPGQGTYEQYF.

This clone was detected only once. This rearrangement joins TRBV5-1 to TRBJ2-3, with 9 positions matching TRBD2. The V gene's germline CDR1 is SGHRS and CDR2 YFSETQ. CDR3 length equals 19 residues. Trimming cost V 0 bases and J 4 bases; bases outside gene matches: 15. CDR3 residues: CASSLAPRGSGGIADTQYF. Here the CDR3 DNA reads TGCGCCAGCAGCTTGGCCCCCCGAGGGAGCGGGGGGATCGCAGATACGCAGTATTTT.

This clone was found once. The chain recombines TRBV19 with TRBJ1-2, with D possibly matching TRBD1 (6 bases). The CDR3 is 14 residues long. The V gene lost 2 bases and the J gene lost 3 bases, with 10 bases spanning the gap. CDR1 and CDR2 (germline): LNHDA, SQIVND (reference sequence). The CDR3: CASSINGQYYGYTF. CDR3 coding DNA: TGTGCCAGTAGTATAAACGGACAGTACTATGGCTACACCTTC.

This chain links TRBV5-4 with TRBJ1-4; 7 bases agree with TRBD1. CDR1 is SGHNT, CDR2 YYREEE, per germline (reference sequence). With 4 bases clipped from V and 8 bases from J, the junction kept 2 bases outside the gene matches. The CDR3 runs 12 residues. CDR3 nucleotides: TGTGCCAGCAGCCAACAGGGGGAAAAACTGTTTTTT. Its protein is CASSQQGEKLFF.

The CDR3 DNA is TGTGCCAGCAGTTCGGCCGGGACAGGTACCTACGAGCAGTACTTC. This gives the protein CASSSAGTGTYEQYF. The rearrangement uses TRBV27 and TRBJ2-7, with 8 bases matching TRBD1. The CDR3 contains 15 residues. The V gene end was trimmed by 4 bases and the J gene end by 2 bases; junction bases not matched to a gene: 7. Germline loops: CDR1 MNHEY, CDR2 SMNVEV (reference sequence).

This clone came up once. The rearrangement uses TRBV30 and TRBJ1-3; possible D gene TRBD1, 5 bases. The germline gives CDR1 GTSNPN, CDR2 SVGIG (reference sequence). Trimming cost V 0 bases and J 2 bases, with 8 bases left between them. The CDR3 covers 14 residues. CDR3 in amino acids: CAWSVQVTGNTIYF. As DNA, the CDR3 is TGTGCCTGGAGTGTACAGGTTACTGGAAACACCATATATTTT.

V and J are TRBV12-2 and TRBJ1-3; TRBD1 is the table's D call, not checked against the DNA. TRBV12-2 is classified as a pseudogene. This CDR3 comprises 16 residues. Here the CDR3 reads CASRPRDRVGGNTIYF. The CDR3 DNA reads TGTGCAAGTCGCCCCCGCGACAGGGTTGGCGGAAACACCATATATTTT.

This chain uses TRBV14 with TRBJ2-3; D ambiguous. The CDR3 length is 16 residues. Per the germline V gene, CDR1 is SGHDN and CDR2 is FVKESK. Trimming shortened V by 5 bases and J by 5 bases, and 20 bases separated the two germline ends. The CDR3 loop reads CASSYSRVFEGDTQYF. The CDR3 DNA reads TGTGCCAGCAGCTATAGCCGGGTCTTCGAAGGAGATACGCAGTATTTT.

The CDR3 here is CAISPLEGNTEAFF. Written as DNA, the CDR3 is TGTGCCATCAGTCCCCTTGAGGGGAACACTGAAGCTTTCTTT. The gene calls are TRBV10-3 and TRBJ1-1; no definite D call. With 5 bases removed from V and 1 base from J, the gap between germline ends came to 11 bases. CDR1 ENHRY and CDR2 SYGVKD come from the germline V gene. The CDR3 extends over 14 amino acids.

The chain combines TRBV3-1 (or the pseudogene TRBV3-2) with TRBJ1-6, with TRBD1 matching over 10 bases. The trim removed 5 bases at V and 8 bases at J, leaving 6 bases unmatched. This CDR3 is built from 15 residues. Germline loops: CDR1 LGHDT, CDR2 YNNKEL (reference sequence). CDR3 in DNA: TGTGCCAGCAGCACGAGACAGGGGGCCTATTCACCCCTCCACTTT. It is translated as CASSTRQGAYSPLHF.

The CDR3 here is CASSPAREDGYTF. Written as DNA, the CDR3 is TGTGCCAGCTCCCCGGCCAGGGAGGATGGCTACACCTTC. The chain joins TRBV18 to TRBJ1-2, with D perhaps TRBD1 (5 bases). The CDR3 has 13 amino acids. Trimming pared 6 bases from V and 6 bases from J, leaving 14 bases between. The germline V gene encodes CDR1 KGHSH and CDR2 LQKENI. The complete variable domain, with remaining parts taken from reference TRBV18 and TRBJ1-2, reads NAGVMQNPRHLVRRRGQEARLRCSPMKGHSHVYWYRQLPEEGLKFMVYLQKENIIDESGMPKERFSAEFPKEGPSILRIQQVVRGDSAAYFCASSPAREDGYTFGSGTRLTVV.

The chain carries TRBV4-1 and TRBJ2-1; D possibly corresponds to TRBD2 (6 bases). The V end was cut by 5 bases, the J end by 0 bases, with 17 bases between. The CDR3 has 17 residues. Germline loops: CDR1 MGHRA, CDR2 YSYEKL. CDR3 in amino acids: CASSEISGTSSYNEQFF. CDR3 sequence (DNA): TGCGCCAGCAGCGAGATTAGCGGCACCTCCTCCTACAATGAGCAGTTCTTC.